This TCR beta chain originates from a study of breast tumors, draining lymph nodes, adjacent tissues. This clonotype came up many times. V was clipped by 11 bases and J by 4 bases, with 26 bases between them. The CDR3 length is 16 residues. Per germline, CDR1 MNHEY and CDR2 SMNVEV (reference sequence). Breast cancer patients provided tissue from their axillary draining lymph nodes. TCRdb independently ran MiXCR on the multiplex PCR reads; one entry per CDR3 protein. The sample contains fewer than 90,000 distinct CDR3 sequences, roughly 30% of which appear only once. This rearrangement joins TRBV27 to TRBJ1-2; D unclear. The sample taken for sequencing was axillary lymph node tissue. The receptor's source is a female donor with breast cancer. Some clones in this sample may be carry-over from other donors' samples. DNA of the CDR3: TGTGCCTATCACCTCCCTCCCCGGAGCAGAAGCTATGGCTACACCTTC. Translated: CAYHLPPRSRSYGYTF.